This T cell receptor (beta chain) originates from a study of cytomegalovirus exposure and HLA in healthy donors. A note on this clone: Its target is unknown.

Vbeta (60) and Jbeta (13) primers were used in the PCR. Method: immunoSEQ multiplex PCR; TCRdb's copy keeps in-frame clones and lacks some. The profile shows 95,000 to 150,000 clones, approximately 70% of them singletons. The CDR3 has 14 residues. Trimming removed 5 bases from V and 6 bases from J, with 17 bases in between. CDR1 is MDHEN and CDR2 is SYDVKM in the germline V gene. Findings of the study overall: A later analysis linked a missense variant in DCLRE1C to the trimming of TCR beta V and J genes.

The clonotype was recovered from a man between 18 and 29 years old in good health and CMV-seronegative. The chain couples TRBV28 to TRBJ2-7; possible D gene TRBD2, 6 bases. Sequencing was done on a sample of PBMCs. The CDR3 is CASSPPGLLPEQYF. CDR3 DNA sequence: TGTGCCAGCAGTCCCCCGGGACTTCTTCCCGAGCAGTACTTC.